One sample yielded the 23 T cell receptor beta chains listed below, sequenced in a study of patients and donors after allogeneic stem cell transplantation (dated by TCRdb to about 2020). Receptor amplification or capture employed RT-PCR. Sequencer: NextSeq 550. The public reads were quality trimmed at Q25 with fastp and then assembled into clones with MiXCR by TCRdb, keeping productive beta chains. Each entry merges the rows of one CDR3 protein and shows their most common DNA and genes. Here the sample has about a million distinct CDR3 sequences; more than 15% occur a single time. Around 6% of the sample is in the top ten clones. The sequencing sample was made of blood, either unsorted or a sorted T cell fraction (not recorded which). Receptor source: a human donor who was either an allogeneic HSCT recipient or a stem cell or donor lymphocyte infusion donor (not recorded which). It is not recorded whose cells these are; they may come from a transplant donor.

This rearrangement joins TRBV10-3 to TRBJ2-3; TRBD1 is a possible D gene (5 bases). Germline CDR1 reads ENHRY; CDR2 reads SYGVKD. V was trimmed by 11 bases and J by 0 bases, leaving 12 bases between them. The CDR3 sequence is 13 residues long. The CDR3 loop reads CAVGQSSTDTQYF. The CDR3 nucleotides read TGTGCCGTCGGACAAAGTAGCACAGATACGCAGTATTTT.

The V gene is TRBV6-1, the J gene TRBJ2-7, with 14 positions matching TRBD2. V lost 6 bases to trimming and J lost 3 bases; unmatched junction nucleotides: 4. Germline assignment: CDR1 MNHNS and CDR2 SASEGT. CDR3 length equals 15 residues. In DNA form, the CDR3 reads TGTGCCAGCAGGGGAGGGACTAGCGGGAGCTACGAGCAGTACTTC. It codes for CASRGGTSGSYEQYF.

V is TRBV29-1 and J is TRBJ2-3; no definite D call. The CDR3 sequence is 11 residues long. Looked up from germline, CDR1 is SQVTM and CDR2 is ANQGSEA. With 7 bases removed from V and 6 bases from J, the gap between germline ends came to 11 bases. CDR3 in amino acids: CSARHSDTQYF. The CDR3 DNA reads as TGCAGCGCCCGTCACAGTGATACGCAGTATTTT.

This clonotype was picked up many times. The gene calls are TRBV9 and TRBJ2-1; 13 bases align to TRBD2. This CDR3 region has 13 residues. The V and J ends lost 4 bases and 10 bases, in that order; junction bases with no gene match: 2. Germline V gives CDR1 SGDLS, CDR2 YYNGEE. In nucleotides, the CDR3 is TGTGCCAGCAGCTTGGGACTAGCGGGAGAGCAGTTCTTC. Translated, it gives CASSLGLAGEQFF.

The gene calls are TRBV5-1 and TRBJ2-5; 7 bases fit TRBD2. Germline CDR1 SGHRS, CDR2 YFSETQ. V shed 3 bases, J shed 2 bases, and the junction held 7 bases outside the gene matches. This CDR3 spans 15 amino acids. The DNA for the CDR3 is TGCGCCAGCAGCTCCGGGGGGACGACTCAAGAGACCCAGTACTTC. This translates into CASSSGGTTQETQYF.

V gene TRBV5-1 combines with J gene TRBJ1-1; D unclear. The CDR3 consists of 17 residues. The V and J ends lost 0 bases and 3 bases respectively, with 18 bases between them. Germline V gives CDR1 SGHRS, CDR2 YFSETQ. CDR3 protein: CASSLAYLTPRDTEAFF. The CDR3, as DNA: TGCGCCAGCAGCTTGGCCTATTTAACGCCCCGGGACACTGAAGCTTTCTTT. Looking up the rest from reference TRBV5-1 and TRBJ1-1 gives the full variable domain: KAGVTQTPRYLIKTRGQQVTLSCSPISGHRSVSWYQQTPGQGLQFLFEYFSETQRNKGNFPGRFSGRQFSNSRSEMNVSTLELGDSALYLCASSLAYLTPRDTEAFFGQGTRLTVV.

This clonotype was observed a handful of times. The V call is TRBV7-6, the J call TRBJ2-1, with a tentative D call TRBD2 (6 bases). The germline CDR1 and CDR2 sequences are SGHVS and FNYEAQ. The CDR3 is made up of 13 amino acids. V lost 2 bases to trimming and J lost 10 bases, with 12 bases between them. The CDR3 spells CASSLSTRDEQFF. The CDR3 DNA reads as TGTGCCAGCAGCTTATCGACGCGGGACGAGCAGTTCTTC.

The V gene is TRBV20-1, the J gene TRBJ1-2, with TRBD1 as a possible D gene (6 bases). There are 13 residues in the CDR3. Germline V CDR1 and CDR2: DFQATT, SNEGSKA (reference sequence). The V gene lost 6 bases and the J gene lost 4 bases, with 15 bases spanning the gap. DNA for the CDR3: TGCAGTGCCCAGGTGGGGGCAGGCTATGGCTACACCTTC. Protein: CSAQVGAGYGYTF.

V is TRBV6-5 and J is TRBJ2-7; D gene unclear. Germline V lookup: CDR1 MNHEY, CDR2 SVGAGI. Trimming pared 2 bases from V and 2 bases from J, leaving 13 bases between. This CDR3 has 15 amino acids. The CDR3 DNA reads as TGTGCCAGCAGTTACGGATCGGCAGCCACCTACGAGCAGTACTTC. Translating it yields CASSYGSAATYEQYF.

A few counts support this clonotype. Written as DNA, the CDR3 is TGTGCCAGCAGCTTAGTGCGGTGGGAGGGGGAGACCCAGTACTTC. It encodes CASSLVRWEGETQYF. The V gene is TRBV7-8, the J gene TRBJ2-5, with 7 bases lining up with TRBD2. In germline, CDR1 is SGHVS, CDR2 FQNEAQ. The CDR3 runs 15 residues. J gave up 5 bases and V 1 base, and 7 bases lay outside the gene matches.

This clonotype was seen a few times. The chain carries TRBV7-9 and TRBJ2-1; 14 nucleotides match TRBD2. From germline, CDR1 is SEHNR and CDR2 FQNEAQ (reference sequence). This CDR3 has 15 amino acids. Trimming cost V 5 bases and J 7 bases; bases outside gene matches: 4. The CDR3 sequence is CASSRLAGGQNEQFF. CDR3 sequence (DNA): TGTGCCAGCAGCAGACTAGCGGGAGGGCAAAATGAGCAGTTCTTC.

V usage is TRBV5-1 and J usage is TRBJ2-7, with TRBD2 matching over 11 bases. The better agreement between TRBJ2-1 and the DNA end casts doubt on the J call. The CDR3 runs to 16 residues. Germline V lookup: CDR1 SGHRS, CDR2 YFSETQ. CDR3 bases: TGCGCCAGCAGCGGACTAGCGGGTAATGTCCCCTACGAGCAGTTCTTC. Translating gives CASSGLAGNVPYEQFF.

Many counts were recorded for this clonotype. CDR3 coding DNA: TGCAGCGTTCGTGGGCTAGCGGAGAGCTCCTACGAGCAGTACTTC. Protein sequence: CSVRGLAESSYEQYF. The chain carries TRBV29-1 and TRBJ2-7; 7 nucleotides match TRBD2. V dropped 5 bases and J dropped 0; count of bases not matched to a gene: 10. The germline V gene encodes CDR1 SQVTM and CDR2 ANQGSEA. This CDR3 comprises 15 residues.

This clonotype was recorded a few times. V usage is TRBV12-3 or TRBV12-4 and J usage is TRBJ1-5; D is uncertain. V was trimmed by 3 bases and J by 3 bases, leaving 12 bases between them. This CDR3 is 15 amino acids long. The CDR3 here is CASSLVVGYNQPQHF. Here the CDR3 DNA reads TGTGCCAGCAGTTTGGTAGTGGGGTACAATCAGCCCCAGCATTTT.

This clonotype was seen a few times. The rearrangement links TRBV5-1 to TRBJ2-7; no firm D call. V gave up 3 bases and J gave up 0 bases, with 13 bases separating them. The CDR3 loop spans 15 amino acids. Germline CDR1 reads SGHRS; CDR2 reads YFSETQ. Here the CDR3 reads CASSSREVRSYEQYF. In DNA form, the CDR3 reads TGCGCCAGCAGCTCACGTGAGGTCCGCTCCTACGAGCAGTACTTC.

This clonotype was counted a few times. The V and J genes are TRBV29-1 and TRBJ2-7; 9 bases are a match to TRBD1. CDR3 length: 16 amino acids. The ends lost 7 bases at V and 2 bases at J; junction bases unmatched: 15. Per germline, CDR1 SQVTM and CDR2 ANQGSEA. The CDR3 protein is CSDLFLGQGQTYEQYF. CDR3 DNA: TGCAGCGACCTTTTCCTGGGACAGGGCCAAACCTACGAGCAGTACTTC.

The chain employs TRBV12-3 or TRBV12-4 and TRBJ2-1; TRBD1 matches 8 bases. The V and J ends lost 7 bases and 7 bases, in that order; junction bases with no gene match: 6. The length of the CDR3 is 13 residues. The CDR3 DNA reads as TGTGCCAGCACTCGGACAGGGAGGAATGAGCAGTTCTTC. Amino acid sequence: CASTRTGRNEQFF.

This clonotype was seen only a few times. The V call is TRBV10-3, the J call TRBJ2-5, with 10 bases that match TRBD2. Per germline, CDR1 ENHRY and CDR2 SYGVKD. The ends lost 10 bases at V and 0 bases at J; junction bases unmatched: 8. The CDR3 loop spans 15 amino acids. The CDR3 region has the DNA TGTGCCACCAGACCTAGCGGGGGTTACCAAGAGACCCAGTACTTC. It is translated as CATRPSGGYQETQYF.

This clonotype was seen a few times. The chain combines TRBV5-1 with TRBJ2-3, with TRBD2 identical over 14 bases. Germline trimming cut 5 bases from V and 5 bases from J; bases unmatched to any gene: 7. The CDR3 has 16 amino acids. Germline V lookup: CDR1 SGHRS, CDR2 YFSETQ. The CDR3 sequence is CASSSRTSGRLDTQYF. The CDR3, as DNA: TGCGCCAGCAGTTCTAGGACTAGCGGGAGGTTAGATACGCAGTATTTT.

CDR3 sequence: CSVGNTDQETQYF. Here the CDR3 DNA reads TGCAGTGTGGGCAATACGGACCAAGAGACCCAGTACTTC. The rearrangement links TRBV20-1 to TRBJ2-5; the D is unclear. The CDR3 is made up of 13 amino acids. Per germline, CDR1 DFQATT and CDR2 SNEGSKA (reference sequence). Trimming removed 7 bases from V and 0 bases from J, with 12 bases in between.

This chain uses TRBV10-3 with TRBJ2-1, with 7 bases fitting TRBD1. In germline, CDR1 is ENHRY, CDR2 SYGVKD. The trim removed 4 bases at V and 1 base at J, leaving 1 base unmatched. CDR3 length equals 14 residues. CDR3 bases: TGTGCCATCAGTGGACAGGGTTCCTACAATGAGCAGTTCTTC. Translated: CAISGQGSYNEQFF.

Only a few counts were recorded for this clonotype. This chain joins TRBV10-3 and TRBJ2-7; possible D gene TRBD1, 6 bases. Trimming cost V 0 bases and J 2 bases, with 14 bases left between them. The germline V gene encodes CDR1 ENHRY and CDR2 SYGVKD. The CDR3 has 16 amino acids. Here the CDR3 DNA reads TGTGCCATCAGTGAGTCGTTGGCAGGGGCTACCTACGAGCAGTACTTC. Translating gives CAISESLAGATYEQYF.

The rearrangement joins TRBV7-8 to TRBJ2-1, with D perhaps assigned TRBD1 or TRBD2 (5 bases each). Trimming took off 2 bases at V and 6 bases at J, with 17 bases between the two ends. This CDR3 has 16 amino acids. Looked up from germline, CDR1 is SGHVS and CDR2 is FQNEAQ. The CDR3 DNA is TGTGCCAGCAGCTTAATCCCCGGGACCAAGTCCAATGAGCAGTTCTTC. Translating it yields CASSLIPGTKSNEQFF.